This passage covers 19 T cell receptor beta chains from one sample sequenced in a study of neurological immune-mediated disorders. Using its own MiXCR run on the 5' RACE reads, TCRdb lists one record per CDR3 protein. The sample comprises tens of thousands of distinct CDR3 sequences, less than 5.5% of which are singletons, and 5.5% to 8% rests with the top ten. The material sequenced was PBMCs. These receptors were taken from a man younger than 45 with multiple sclerosis.

This clonotype occurred many times. The chain links TRBV10-3 to TRBJ2-3; unclear D gene. The CDR3 has 13 residues. V lost 3 bases and J lost 2, with 6 bases in between. Germline V gene sequence: CDR1 ENHRY, CDR2 SYGVKD. CDR3 loop: CAISERSTDTQYF. The CDR3 nucleotides are TGTGCCATCAGTGAACGGTCCACAGATACGCAGTATTTT.

This clonotype was counted at least ten times. The rearrangement joins TRBV28 to TRBJ1-2; D might be TRBD1 (6 bases). Germline loops: CDR1 MDHEN, CDR2 SYDVKM. With 7 bases removed from V and 4 bases from J, the gap between germline ends came to 16 bases. This CDR3 is built from 14 residues. DNA of the CDR3: TGTGCCAGCACCGGGGGGGGCCGCCTCTATGGCTACACCTTC. This encodes CASTGGGRLYGYTF.

This clonotype has ten or more counts. The chain has TRBV5-1 and TRBJ1-1; no clear D gene. The CDR3 length is 14 residues. Germline lookup yields CDR1 SGHRS and CDR2 YFSETQ. V was clipped by 2 bases and J by 3 bases, with 11 bases between them. The CDR3 DNA reads as TGCGCCAGCAGCTTAGCGGGAAGCGACACTGAAGCTTTCTTT. As protein: CASSLAGSDTEAFF.

In its sample, this clonotype was seen many times. The rearrangement joins TRBV20-1 to TRBJ2-3; D tentatively reads TRBD1 or TRBD2 (5 bases each). V lost 6 bases, J lost 2 bases, and 18 bases lay in between. This CDR3 is built from 15 residues. Looked up from germline, CDR1 is DFQATT and CDR2 is SNEGSKA (reference sequence). The CDR3 spells CSATTGWGTTDTQYF. The CDR3 region has the DNA TGCAGTGCCACCACGGGGTGGGGGACCACAGATACGCAGTATTTT.

In its sample, this clonotype was seen many times. The chain has TRBV20-1 and TRBJ1-2; 7 bases line up with TRBD1. Germline trimming cut 5 bases from V and 3 bases from J; bases unmatched to any gene: 12. The CDR3 is made up of 15 amino acids. The germline V gene encodes CDR1 DFQATT and CDR2 SNEGSKA (reference sequence). CDR3 protein: CSAEARQGLHYGYTF. The CDR3 DNA is TGCAGTGCTGAGGCCCGACAGGGATTACACTATGGCTACACCTTC.

The chain carries TRBV20-1 and TRBJ2-3, with D perhaps matching TRBD2 (5 bases). The CDR3 sequence is 14 residues long. Trimming stripped 6 bases from V and 3 bases from J, with 16 bases between. Per the germline V gene, CDR1 is DFQATT and CDR2 is SNEGSKA (reference sequence). CDR3 sequence: CSAARRDRTDTQYF. The CDR3 region has the DNA TGCAGTGCGGCCCGCCGGGATCGGACAGATACGCAGTATTTT.

This rearrangement joins TRBV6-1 to TRBJ2-6; a weak D match, TRBD2 (7 bases). Germline values: CDR1 MNHNS, CDR2 SASEGT. This CDR3 is 16 amino acids long. V was shortened by 2 bases and J by 2 bases, with 10 bases between the two germline ends. CDR3 DNA sequence: TGTGCCAGCAGTGAAAAGGGGGGGACTGGGGCCAACGTCCTGACTTTC. It specifies CASSEKGGTGANVLTF.

This clonotype was seen many times. This chain links TRBV20-1 with TRBJ1-6, with D unresolved. In germline, CDR1 is DFQATT, CDR2 SNEGSKA (reference sequence). This CDR3 region has 15 residues. With 0 bases removed from V and 7 bases from J, the gap between germline ends came to 13 bases. The DNA for the CDR3 is TGCAGTGCTAGAGAGGTATTCCCAGAGAATTCACCCCTCCACTTT. Protein product: CSAREVFPENSPLHF.

This clonotype was recorded at least ten times. Written as DNA, the CDR3 is TGCGCCAGCAGTCCTTCTAGCGGGGGGGAGAAGACCCAGTACTTC. This sequence encodes CASSPSSGGEKTQYF. The V and J genes are TRBV5-1 and TRBJ2-5; 12 bases are shared with TRBD2. The CDR3 covers 15 residues. Germline loops: CDR1 SGHRS, CDR2 YFSETQ. The trim removed 5 bases at V and 6 bases at J, leaving 8 bases unmatched.

This clonotype was recorded at least ten times. The chain links TRBV5-1 to TRBJ2-2; perhaps TRBD1 as D (6 bases). This CDR3 comprises 15 residues. The germline V gene has CDR1 SGHRS and CDR2 YFSETQ. Trimming pared 3 bases from V and 2 bases from J, leaving 11 bases between. CDR3 coding DNA: TGCGCCAGCAGCTCCGGGACAATAAACACCGGGGAGCTGTTTTTT. Its translation is CASSSGTINTGELFF. Supplemented by reference TRBV5-1 and TRBJ2-2, the full variable domain reads KAGVTQTPRYLIKTRGQQVTLSCSPISGHRSVSWYQQTPGQGLQFLFEYFSETQRNKGNFPGRFSGRQFSNSRSEMNVSTLELGDSALYLCASSSGTINTGELFFGEGSRLTVL.

To note about this clonotype: Mismatch with germline at one junction end may stem from a read error. This chain links TRBV5-6 with TRBJ2-4, with D perhaps being TRBD1 or TRBD2 (5 bases each). From germline, CDR1 is SGHDT and CDR2 YYEEEE. CDR3 length: 14 amino acids. DNA for the CDR3: TGTGCCAGCAGCTTTATGAGGGGCAAAAACATTCATTACTTC. It yields the protein CASSFMRGKNIHYF.

In this sample, this clonotype turned up many times. A read error may explain this, as a much larger clone is one base away. The V call is TRBV10-2, the J call TRBJ1-2; D uncertain. The CDR3 is made up of 13 amino acids. The V and J ends lost 5 bases and 2 bases respectively, with 9 bases between them. Germline V gene data show CDR1 as WSHSY and CDR2 as SAAADI. The CDR3 spells CASSMEGNYGYTF. The CDR3 nucleotides are TGCGCCAGCAGTATGGAAGGGAACTATGGCTACACCTTC.

This clonotype appeared a few times. A much bigger clone sits one base away, suggesting this may be a read error. The V gene is TRBV7-9, the J gene TRBJ2-7; possibly TRBD2 for D (5 bases). The germline V gene encodes CDR1 SEHNR and CDR2 FQNEAQ (reference sequence). The V end was cut by 4 bases, the J end by 5 bases, with 15 bases between. The CDR3 contains 14 residues. The CDR3 DNA follows: TGTGCCAGCAGCTCACCGGGAAACGAACACGAGCAGTACTTC. Protein sequence: CASSSPGNEHEQYF.

This clonotype was seen a few times. The chain recombines TRBV7-8 with TRBJ2-7; D is undetermined. Germline loops: CDR1 SGHVS, CDR2 FQNEAQ. The CDR3 consists of 13 residues. Trimming shortened V by 7 bases and J by 7 bases, and 17 bases separated the two germline ends. The CDR3 bases are TGTGCCAGCACCGTAGGGTGGGGATTAGAGCAGTACGTC. Its translation: CASTVGWGLEQYV.

CDR3 nucleotides: TGTGCCAGCAGCCACCTTACGAAGGGGAGCACAGATACGCAGTATTTT. Translating gives CASSHLTKGSTDTQYF. This chain connects TRBV12-3 or TRBV12-4 to TRBJ2-3, with D tentatively TRBD1 (5 bases). V gave up 6 bases and J gave up 0 bases, with 16 bases separating them. The CDR3 consists of 16 residues.

The sample holds many counts of this clonotype. The rearrangement links TRBV29-1 to TRBJ1-2, with a weak D call TRBD1 (6 bases). Trimming cost V 4 bases and J 12 bases, with 18 bases left between them. Germline CDR1 and CDR2: SQVTM and ANQGSEA. This CDR3 has 12 residues. For the CDR3, the DNA is TGCAGCGTTGCCGGGACACCTACCGCACACACCTTC. Translated: CSVAGTPTAHTF.

This clonotype was observed at least ten times. V usage is TRBV9 and J usage is TRBJ1-1, with a tentative D call TRBD1 (5 bases). Trimming removed 3 bases from V and 10 bases from J, with 13 bases in between. This CDR3 contains 12 residues. Germline CDR1 and CDR2: SGDLS and YYNGEE. The CDR3 DNA reads as TGTGCCAGCAGCGACGGGGGAAGCGGAGCTTTCTTT. Protein sequence: CASSDGGSGAFF. The variable domain in full, with the rest retrieved from reference TRBV9 and TRBJ1-1, is DSGVTQTPKHLITATGQRVTLRCSPRSGDLSVYWYQQSLDQGLQFLIQYYNGEERAKGNILERFSAQQFPDLHSELNLSSLELGDSALYFCASSDGGSGAFFGQGTRLTVV.

The gene calls are TRBV30 and TRBJ1-1; no reliable D call. Trimming removed 5 bases at V and 4 bases at J, with 14 bases between. The CDR3 consists of 13 residues. Per the germline V gene, CDR1 is GTSNPN and CDR2 is SVGIG (reference sequence). The CDR3 region is CAWAAGTSTEAFF. In nucleotides, the CDR3 is TGTGCCTGGGCCGCGGGTACGTCCACTGAAGCTTTCTTT.

As for this clonotype: Possible read error: a much larger clone is one base away. The gene calls are TRBV3-1 and TRBJ1-5; no definite D call. Germline V gives CDR1 LGHDT, CDR2 YNNKEL (reference sequence). The CDR3 length is 12 residues. The DNA of the CDR3 is TGTACCAGCAGCCATTGGGGTCAGCCCCAGCATTTT. As protein: CTSSHWGQPQHF.